This T cell receptor (beta chain) was identified in a study of identical twins. Study findings and constraints: Twin-shared out-of-frame alpha sequences were enriched for low generation probability.

The CDR3 consists of 14 residues. V shed 8 bases and J 1 base; nucleotides not matched to a gene: 8. The V gene's germline CDR1 is KGHSH and CDR2 LQKENI. TCRdb re-derived calls from the 5' RACE reads in MiXCR, one entry per CDR3 protein. The sample records around 250,000 distinct CDR3 sequences, approximately 8.3% being singletons. This clonotype was detected only a few times. Its antigen is unknown. The same data also contributed to another study, on yellow fever vaccine responses in identical twins.

The sequence came from a woman between 18 and 29 years old in good health. Sequencing was done on a sample of CD8+ T cells sorted from blood. The genes are TRBV18 and TRBJ2-7; TRBD1 agrees at 7 bases. The CDR3 region is CASQAIQGSYEQYF. The CDR3 DNA reads TGTGCCAGCCAAGCGATACAGGGGTCCTACGAGCAGTACTTC. Supplemented by reference TRBV18 and TRBJ2-7, the full variable domain reads NAGVMQNPRHLVRRRGQEARLRCSPMKGHSHVYWYRQLPEEGLKFMVYLQKENIIDESGMPKERFSAEFPKEGPSILRIQQVVRGDSAAYFCASQAIQGSYEQYFGPGTRLTVT.